The TCR beta chain described here comes from a study of T cell changes during pregnancy in multiple sclerosis. Per germline, CDR1 SGHDT and CDR2 YYEEEE. This CDR3 contains 14 residues. The junction had 7 bases not matched to a gene; V was cut back by 4 bases and J by 3 bases. The table came from immunoSEQ multiplex PCR; TCRdb's copy has only in-frame clones and leaves some out. The table records some 70,000 clones, about 90% of them present only once. The material was peripheral blood, obtained in the first trimester of pregnancy. The sequence derives from a female donor with multiple sclerosis, enrolled in a pregnancy study. The chain joins TRBV5-6 to TRBJ2-7, with 7 bases that match TRBD1. CDR3 amino acids: CASSARTGVYEQYF. The DNA for the CDR3 is TGTGCCAGCAGCGCCCGTACAGGGGTCTACGAGCAGTACTTC. The whole variable domain, remainder taken from reference TRBV5-6 and TRBJ2-7, is DAGVTQSPTHLIKTRGQQVTLRCSPKSGHDTVSWYQQALGQGPQFIFQYYEEEERQRGNFPDRFSGHQFPNYSSELNVNALLLGDSALYLCASSARTGVYEQYFGPGTRLTVT.